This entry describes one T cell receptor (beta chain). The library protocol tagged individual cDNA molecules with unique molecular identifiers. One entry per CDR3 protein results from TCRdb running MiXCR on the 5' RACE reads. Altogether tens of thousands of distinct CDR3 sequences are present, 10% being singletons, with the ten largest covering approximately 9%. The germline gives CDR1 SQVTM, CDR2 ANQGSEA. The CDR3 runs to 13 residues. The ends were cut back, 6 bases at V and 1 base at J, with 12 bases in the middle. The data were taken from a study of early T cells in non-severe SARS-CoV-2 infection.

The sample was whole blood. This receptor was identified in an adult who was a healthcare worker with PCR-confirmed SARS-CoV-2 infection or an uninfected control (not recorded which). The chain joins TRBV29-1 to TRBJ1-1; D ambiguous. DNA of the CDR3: TGCAGCGTAATGACGATGAGGAACACTGAAGCTTTCTTT. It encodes CSVMTMRNTEAFF.